This T cell receptor (beta chain) came from a study of blood T cell repertoires in COVID-19. Study-wide context: There were acute and convalescent COVID-19 samples, and they came from the United States, Italy and Spain. T cells, B-cell-depleted T cells, or PBMCs supplied cDNA or gDNA.

As originally analysed: Nucleated cell counts were estimated from reference gene primer amplification. TCRdb's table, derived via immunoSEQ multiplex PCR, lists solely in-frame clones and lacks some. Clone size and V and J calls were adopted from that table, with D and trimming inferred from the DNA. The table has 130,000 to 150,000 clones, approximately 80% seen once. Trimming took 5 bases from V and 4 from J; bases not matched to a gene: 7. The CDR3 has 14 amino acids. Germline CDR1 is SGHTA and CDR2 is FQGNSA. The origin of this receptor is a woman older than 75 with acute or convalescent COVID-19. This chain joins TRBV7-2 and TRBJ2-7; 8 bases line up with TRBD1. The sequenced sample was peripheral blood. For the CDR3, the DNA is TGTGCCAGCAGCGAGGACAGGGCAAGATACGAGCAGTACTTC. Translated, it gives CASSEDRARYEQYF.